This T cell receptor beta chain was recovered during a study of a mutant IDH1 vaccine in newly diagnosed glioma. Study-level information: Vaccines were first given 4-6 weeks after radiotherapy alone, or with temozolomide cycles. At week 47 came visit V13, while visit V12 had come at week 35.

Study-level findings and limits: In around 93% of patients, immune responses induced by the vaccine occurred.

Time point reported: week 47, end of study. Topical imiquimod was applied with each vaccine dose, which held 300 ug of mutant IDH1 20-mer peptide. With respect to this clone: The antigen is undetermined.

Method: immunoSEQ multiplex PCR; TCRdb's copy keeps in-frame clones and lacks some. The table shows approximately 100,000 clones, with 89% occurring only once. V lost 5 bases, J lost 1 base, and 11 bases lay in between. CDR3 length: 14 amino acids. Germline V gives CDR1 SGHRS, CDR2 YFSETQ. The TCR sequence derives from a woman between 50 and 59 years old with glioma. V usage is TRBV5-1 and J usage is TRBJ2-3; TRBD1 is a possible D gene (5 bases). The starting material was PBMCs, obtained from a glioma patient whose treatment included an IDH1 peptide vaccine. This chain's CDR3 is CASSSATGTDTQYF. The CDR3 DNA reads TGCGCCAGCAGTTCTGCGACAGGCACAGATACGCAGTATTTT. The full variable domain, its missing parts supplied by reference TRBV5-1 and TRBJ2-3, is KAGVTQTPRYLIKTRGQQVTLSCSPISGHRSVSWYQQTPGQGLQFLFEYFSETQRNKGNFPGRFSGRQFSNSRSEMNVSTLELGDSALYLCASSSATGTDTQYFGPGTRLTVL.